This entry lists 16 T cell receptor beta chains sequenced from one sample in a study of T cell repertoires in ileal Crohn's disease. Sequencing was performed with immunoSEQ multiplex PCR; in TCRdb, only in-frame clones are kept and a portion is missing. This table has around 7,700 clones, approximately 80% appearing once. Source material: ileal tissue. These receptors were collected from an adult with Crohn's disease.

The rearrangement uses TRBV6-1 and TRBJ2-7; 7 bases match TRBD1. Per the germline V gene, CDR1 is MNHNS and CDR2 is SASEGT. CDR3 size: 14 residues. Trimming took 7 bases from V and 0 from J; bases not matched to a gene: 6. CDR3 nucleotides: TGTGCCAGCATCCTCACAGGGGTCTCCTACGAGCAGTACTTC. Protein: CASILTGVSYEQYF.

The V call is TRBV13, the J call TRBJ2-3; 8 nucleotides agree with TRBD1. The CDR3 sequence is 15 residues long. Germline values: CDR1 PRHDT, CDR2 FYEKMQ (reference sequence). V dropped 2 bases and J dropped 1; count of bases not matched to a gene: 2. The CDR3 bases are TGTGCCAGCAGCTTACCGGACAGGGGCACAGATACGCAGTATTTT. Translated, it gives CASSLPDRGTDTQYF.

For the CDR3, the DNA is TGTGCCAGCAGTGTTGGCCCACTAGCGGGAGGGCCTTTCCGTTGGGAGACCCAGTACTTC. It codes for CASSVGPLAGGPFRWETQYF. The V call is TRBV2, the J call TRBJ2-5; 13 positions agree with TRBD2. Germline V gene sequence: CDR1 SNHLY, CDR2 FYNNEI. This CDR3 is built from 20 residues. V lost 4 bases, J lost 5 bases, and 19 bases stayed unmatched.

As DNA, the CDR3 is TGCGCCAGCAGCCAAGACCGGGACTCCGGCAGGCCTTTATCCTACGAGCAGTACTTC. As protein: CASSQDRDSGRPLSYEQYF. V and J are TRBV4-1 and TRBJ2-7; D may be TRBD2 (6 bases). Trimming took off 0 bases at V and 1 base at J, with 22 bases between the two ends. The CDR3 contains 19 residues. In germline, CDR1 is MGHRA, CDR2 YSYEKL.

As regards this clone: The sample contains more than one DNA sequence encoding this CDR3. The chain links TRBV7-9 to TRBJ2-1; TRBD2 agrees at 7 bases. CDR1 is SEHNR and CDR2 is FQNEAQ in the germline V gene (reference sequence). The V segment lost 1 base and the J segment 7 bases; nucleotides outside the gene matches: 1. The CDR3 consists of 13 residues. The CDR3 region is CASSLVGGNEQFF. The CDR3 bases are TGTGCCAGCAGCTTAGTGGGGGGGAATGAGCAGTTCTTC. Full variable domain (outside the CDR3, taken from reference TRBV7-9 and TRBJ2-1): DTGVSQNPRHKITKRGQNVTFRCDPISEHNRLYWYRQTLGQGPEFLTYFQNEAQLEKSRLLSDRFSAERPKGSFSTLEIQRTEQGDSAMYLCASSLVGGNEQFFGPGTRLTVL.

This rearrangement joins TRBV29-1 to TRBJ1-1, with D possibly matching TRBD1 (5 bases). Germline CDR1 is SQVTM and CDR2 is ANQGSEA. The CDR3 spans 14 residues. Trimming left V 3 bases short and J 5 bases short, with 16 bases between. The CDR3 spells CSVDMTVDWTEAFF. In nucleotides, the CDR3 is TGCAGCGTTGACATGACAGTGGATTGGACTGAAGCTTTCTTT.

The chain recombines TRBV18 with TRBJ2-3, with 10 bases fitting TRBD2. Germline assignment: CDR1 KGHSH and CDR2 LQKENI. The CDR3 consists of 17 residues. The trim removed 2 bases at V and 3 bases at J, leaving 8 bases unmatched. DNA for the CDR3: TGTGCCAGCTCACCAAGCGCCGTACTAGCGGGAACAGATACGCAGTATTTT. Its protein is CASSPSAVLAGTDTQYF.

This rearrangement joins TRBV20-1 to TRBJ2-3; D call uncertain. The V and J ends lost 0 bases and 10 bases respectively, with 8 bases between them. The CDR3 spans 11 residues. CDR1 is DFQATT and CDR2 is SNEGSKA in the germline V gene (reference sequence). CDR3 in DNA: TGCAGTGCTAGAGATCCCCAGGCGCAGTATTTT. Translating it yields CSARDPQAQYF.

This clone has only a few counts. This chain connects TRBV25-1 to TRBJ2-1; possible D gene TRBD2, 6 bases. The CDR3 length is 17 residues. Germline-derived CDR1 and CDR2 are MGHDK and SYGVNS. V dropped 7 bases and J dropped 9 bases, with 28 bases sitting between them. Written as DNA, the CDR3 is TGTGCCAGCACAGGGATTATTACGGGAGAACCCAACCGTGAGCAGTTCTTC. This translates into CASTGIITGEPNREQFF.

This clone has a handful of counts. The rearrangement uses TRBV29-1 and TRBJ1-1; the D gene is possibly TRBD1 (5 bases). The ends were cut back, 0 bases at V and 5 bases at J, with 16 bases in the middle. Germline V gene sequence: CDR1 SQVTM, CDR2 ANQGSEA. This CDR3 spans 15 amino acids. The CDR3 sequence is CSVEDLGGTETEAFF. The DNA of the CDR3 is TGCAGCGTTGAAGATCTGGGGGGGACCGAAACTGAAGCTTTCTTT.

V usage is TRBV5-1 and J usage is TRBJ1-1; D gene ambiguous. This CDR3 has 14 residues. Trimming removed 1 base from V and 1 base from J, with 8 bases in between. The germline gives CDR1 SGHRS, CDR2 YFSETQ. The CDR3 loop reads CASSLSGENTEAFF. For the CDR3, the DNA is TGCGCCAGCAGCTTGTCGGGTGAGAACACTGAAGCTTTCTTT.

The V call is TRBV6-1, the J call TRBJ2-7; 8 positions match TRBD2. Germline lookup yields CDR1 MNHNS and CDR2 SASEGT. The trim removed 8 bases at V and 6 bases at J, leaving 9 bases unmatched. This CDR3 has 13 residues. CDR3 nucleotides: TGTGCCAGCGCCTCCAGCGGGAGTCGCGAGCAGTACTTC. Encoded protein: CASASSGSREQYF.

The CDR3 reads CASSLGQPYNEQFF. The CDR3 DNA reads TGTGCCAGCAGCTTAGGACAGCCTTACAATGAGCAGTTCTTC. The chain combines TRBV11-2 with TRBJ2-1; tentative D call: TRBD1 (5 bases). In germline, CDR1 is SGHAT, CDR2 FQNNGV. Trimming took off 1 base at V and 4 bases at J, with 8 bases between the two ends. The CDR3 contains 14 residues.

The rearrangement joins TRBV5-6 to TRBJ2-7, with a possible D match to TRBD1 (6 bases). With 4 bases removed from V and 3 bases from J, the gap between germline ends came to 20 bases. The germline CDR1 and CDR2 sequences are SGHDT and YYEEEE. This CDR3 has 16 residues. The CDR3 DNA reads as TGTGCCAGCAGCCCCCGCTGGGACACTAAGGACTACGAGCAGTACTTC. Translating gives CASSPRWDTKDYEQYF.

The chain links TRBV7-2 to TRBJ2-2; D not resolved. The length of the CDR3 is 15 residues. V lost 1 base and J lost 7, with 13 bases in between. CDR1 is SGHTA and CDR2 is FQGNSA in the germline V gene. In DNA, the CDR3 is TGTGCCAGCAGCTTAGTTCTAGTTAGTGACGGGGAGCTGTTTTTT. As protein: CASSLVLVSDGELFF.

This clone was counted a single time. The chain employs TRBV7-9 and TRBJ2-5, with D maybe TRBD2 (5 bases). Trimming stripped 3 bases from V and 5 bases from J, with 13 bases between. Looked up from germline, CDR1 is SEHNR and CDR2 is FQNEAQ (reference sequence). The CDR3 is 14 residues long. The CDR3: CASSFSAGSETQYF. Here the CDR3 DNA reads TGTGCCAGCAGCTTTTCTGCGGGTAGCGAGACCCAGTACTTC.